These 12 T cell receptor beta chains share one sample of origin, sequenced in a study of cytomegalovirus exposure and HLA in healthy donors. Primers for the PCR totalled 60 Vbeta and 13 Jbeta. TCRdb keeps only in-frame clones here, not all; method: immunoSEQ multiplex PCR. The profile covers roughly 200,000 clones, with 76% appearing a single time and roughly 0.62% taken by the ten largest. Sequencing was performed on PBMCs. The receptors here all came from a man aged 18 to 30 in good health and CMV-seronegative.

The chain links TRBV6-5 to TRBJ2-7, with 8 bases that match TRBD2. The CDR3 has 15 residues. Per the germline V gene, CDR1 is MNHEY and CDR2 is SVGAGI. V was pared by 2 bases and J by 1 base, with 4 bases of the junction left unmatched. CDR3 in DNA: TGTGCCAGCAGTTACACTTCTAGCGGGTCCTACGAGCAGTACTTC. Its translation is CASSYTSSGSYEQYF.

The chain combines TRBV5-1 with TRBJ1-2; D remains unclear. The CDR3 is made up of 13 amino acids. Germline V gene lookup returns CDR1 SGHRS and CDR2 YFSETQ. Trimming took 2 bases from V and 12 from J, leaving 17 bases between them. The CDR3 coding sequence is TGCGCCAGCAGCTTTCAAGGACGGGAAGGCCACACCTTC. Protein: CASSFQGREGHTF.

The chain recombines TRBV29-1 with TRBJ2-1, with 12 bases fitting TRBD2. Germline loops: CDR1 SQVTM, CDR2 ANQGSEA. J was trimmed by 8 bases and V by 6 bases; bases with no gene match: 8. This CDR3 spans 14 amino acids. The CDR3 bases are TGCAGCGTGCACCTAGCGGGAGGGCCCGATGAGCAGTTCTTC. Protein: CSVHLAGGPDEQFF.

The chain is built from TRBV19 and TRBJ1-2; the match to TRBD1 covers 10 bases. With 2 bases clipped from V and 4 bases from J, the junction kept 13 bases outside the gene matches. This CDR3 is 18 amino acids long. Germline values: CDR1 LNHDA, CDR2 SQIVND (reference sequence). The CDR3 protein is CASSIPRGTGARGYGYTF. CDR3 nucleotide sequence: TGTGCCAGTAGTATACCCCGCGGGACAGGGGCCCGGGGCTATGGCTACACCTTC.

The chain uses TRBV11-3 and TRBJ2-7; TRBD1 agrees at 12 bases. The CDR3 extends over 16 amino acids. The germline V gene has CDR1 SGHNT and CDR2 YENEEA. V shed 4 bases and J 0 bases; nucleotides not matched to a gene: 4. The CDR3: CASSWGQGASSYEQYF. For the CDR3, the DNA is TGTGCCAGCAGCTGGGGACAGGGGGCTTCCTCCTACGAGCAGTACTTC.

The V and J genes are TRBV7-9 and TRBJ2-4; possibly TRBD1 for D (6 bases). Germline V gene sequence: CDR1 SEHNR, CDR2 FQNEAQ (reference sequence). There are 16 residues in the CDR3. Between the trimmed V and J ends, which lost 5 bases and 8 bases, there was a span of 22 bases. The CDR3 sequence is CASSRAHRAPWDIQYF. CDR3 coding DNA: TGTGCCAGCAGCCGAGCCCACAGGGCCCCTTGGGACATTCAGTACTTC.

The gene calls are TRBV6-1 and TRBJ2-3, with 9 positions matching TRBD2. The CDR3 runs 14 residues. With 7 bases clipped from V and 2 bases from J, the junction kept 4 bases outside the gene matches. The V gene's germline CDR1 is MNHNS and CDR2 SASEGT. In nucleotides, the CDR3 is TGTGCCAGCATGAGACTAGCGGACACAGATACGCAGTATTTT. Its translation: CASMRLADTDTQYF.

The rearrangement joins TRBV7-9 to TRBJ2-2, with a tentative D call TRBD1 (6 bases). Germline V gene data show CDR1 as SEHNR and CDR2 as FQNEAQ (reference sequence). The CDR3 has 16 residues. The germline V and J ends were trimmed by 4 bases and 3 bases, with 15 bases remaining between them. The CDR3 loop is CASSSLGGVYTGELFF. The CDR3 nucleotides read TGTGCCAGCAGCTCCCTAGGGGGTGTCTACACCGGGGAGCTGTTTTTT. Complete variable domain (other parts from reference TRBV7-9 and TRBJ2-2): DTGVSQNPRHKITKRGQNVTFRCDPISEHNRLYWYRQTLGQGPEFLTYFQNEAQLEKSRLLSDRFSAERPKGSFSTLEIQRTEQGDSAMYLCASSSLGGVYTGELFFGEGSRLTVL.

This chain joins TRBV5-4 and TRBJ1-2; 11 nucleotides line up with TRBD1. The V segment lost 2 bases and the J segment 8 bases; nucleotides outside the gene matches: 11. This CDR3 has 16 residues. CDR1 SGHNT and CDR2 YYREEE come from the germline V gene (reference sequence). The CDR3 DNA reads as TGTGCCAGCAGCTTAGAAGGGACAGGGGGTTTGCGAGGCTACACCTTC. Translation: CASSLEGTGGLRGYTF.

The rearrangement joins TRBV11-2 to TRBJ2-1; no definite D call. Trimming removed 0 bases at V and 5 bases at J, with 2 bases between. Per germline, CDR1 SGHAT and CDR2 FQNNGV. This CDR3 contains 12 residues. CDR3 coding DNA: TGTGCCAGCAGCTTAGATAACAATGAGCAGTTCTTC. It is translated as CASSLDNNEQFF.

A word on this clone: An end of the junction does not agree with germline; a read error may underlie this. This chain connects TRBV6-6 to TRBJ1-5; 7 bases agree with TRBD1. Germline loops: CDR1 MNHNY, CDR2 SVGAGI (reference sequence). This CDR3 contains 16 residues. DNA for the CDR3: TGTGCCAGCAGTGACTCGACAGGGTATAGCAATCAGCCCCAGCATTTT. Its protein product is CASSDSTGYSNQPQHF.

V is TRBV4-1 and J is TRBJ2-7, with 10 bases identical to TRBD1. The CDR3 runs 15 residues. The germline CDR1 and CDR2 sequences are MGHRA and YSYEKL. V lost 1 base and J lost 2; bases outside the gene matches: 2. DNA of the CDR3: TGCGCCAGCAGCCAAGGGGACAGGGGTGCCTACGAGCAGTACTTC. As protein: CASSQGDRGAYEQYF.